The 9 T cell receptor beta chains listed next were all sequenced from one sample in a study of OX40 agonist ivuxolimab in advanced cancers. Preparation of the library involved the immunoSEQ multiplex PCR assay. In TCRdb, the immuneACCESS table is reduced to in-frame sequences with V and J assigned. These tables do not hold every clone; where another copy was compared, an unresolved V gene accounts for under half, and the others remain unexplained. The sample records about 82,000 clones, roughly nine tenths of which are singletons. The ten largest clones represent over 2% of the sample. The source was CD4+ or CD8+ T cells sorted from blood, collected in a trial of the OX40 agonist ivuxolimab. The receptors come from an adult with an advanced solid tumor such as melanoma, head and neck, liver or kidney cancer.

The chain couples TRBV5-4 to TRBJ2-5; D gene ambiguous. CDR3 size: 13 residues. The V end was cut by 1 base, the J end by 2 bases, with 6 bases between. Germline V gene sequence: CDR1 SGHNT, CDR2 YYREEE (reference sequence). CDR3 loop: CASSLSTQETQYF. CDR3 bases: TGTGCCAGCAGCTTGAGTACTCAAGAGACCCAGTACTTC.

This clone came up once. The chain carries TRBV6-6 and TRBJ2-2; D is perhaps TRBD1 (6 bases). The CDR3 covers 15 residues. Per the germline V gene, CDR1 is MNHNY and CDR2 is SVGAGI (reference sequence). V lost 0 bases and J lost 1, with 6 bases in between. In DNA form, the CDR3 reads TGTGCCAGCAGTTACTCGGACAGGAACACCGGGGAGCTGTTTTTT. Translated, it gives CASSYSDRNTGELFF.

The chain recombines TRBV4-2 with TRBJ2-5; D is perhaps TRBD1 (5 bases). The CDR3 sequence is 13 residues long. The V gene's germline CDR1 is LGHNA and CDR2 YNFKEQ. Trimming cost V 0 bases and J 5 bases, with 7 bases left between them. The CDR3 is CASSQDWGETQYF. The CDR3 nucleotides read TGTGCCAGCAGCCAAGATTGGGGCGAGACCCAGTACTTC.

This clone has a single count. The V and J genes are TRBV5-1 and TRBJ2-5, with D possibly TRBD2 on 5 matching bases. This CDR3 region has 14 residues. Germline V lookup: CDR1 SGHRS, CDR2 YFSETQ. Trimming shortened V by 0 bases and J by 4 bases, and 10 bases separated the two germline ends. The CDR3 bases are TGCGCCAGCAGCTTGGATGGGAGTGGAGAGACCCAGTACTTC. This gives the protein CASSLDGSGETQYF.

This chain links TRBV5-1 with TRBJ1-2, with no clear D. The CDR3 sequence is 13 residues long. Trimming cost V 6 bases and J 7 bases, with 16 bases left between them. Germline V gene data show CDR1 as SGHRS and CDR2 as YFSETQ. Here the CDR3 DNA reads TGCGCCAGCAATATGGAACCCGCAGCTGGCTACACCTTC. Amino acid sequence: CASNMEPAAGYTF.

The chain uses TRBV5-1 and TRBJ2-7; 13 nucleotides line up with TRBD2. With 3 bases clipped from V and 8 bases from J, the junction kept 8 bases outside the gene matches. The CDR3 totals 15 residues. Germline loops: CDR1 SGHRS, CDR2 YFSETQ. CDR3 residues: CASSSGLAGPGKQYF. The CDR3 DNA sequence: TGCGCCAGCAGCTCGGGACTAGCGGGGCCAGGAAAGCAGTACTTC.

V usage is TRBV5-1 and J usage is TRBJ2-5; D call uncertain. V was clipped by 5 bases and J by 1 base, with 6 bases between them. The CDR3 runs 12 residues. Per the germline V gene, CDR1 is SGHRS and CDR2 is YFSETQ. CDR3 sequence reads: CASSPGQETQYF. CDR3 coding DNA: TGCGCCAGCAGTCCCGGCCAAGAGACCCAGTACTTC.

The V call is TRBV6-1, the J call TRBJ2-7; 9 bases are a match to TRBD1. Germline assignment: CDR1 MNHNS and CDR2 SASEGT. Losses at the gene ends were 3 bases for V and 5 bases for J; bases not matched to a gene: 14. This CDR3 has 17 amino acids. The CDR3 nucleotides are TGTGCCAGCAGTGACCTACCGAGGGGGGACAGGGCCAACGAGCAGTACTTC. Protein: CASSDLPRGDRANEQYF.

The chain is built from TRBV2 and TRBJ2-1; 7 bases agree with TRBD2. CDR3 length: 15 residues. The germline CDR1 and CDR2 sequences are SNHLY and FYNNEI. V shed 7 bases, J shed 7 bases, and the junction held 13 bases outside the gene matches. CDR3 nucleotide sequence: TGTGCCAGCATGGGGTCTAGCGGCTCCTGGAATGAGCAGTTCTTC. Its protein product is CASMGSSGSWNEQFF.